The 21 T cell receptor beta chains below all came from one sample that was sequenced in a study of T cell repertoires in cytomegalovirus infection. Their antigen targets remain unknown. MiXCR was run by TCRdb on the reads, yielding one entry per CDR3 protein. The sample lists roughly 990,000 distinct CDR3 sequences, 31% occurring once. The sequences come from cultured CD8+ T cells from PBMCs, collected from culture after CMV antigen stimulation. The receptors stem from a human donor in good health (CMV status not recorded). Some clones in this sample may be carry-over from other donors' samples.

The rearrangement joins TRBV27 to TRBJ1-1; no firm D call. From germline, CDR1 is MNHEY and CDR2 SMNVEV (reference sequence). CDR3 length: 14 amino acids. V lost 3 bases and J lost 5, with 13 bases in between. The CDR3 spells CASSFSSGGTEAFF. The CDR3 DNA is TGTGCCAGCAGTTTTTCTTCTGGTGGGACTGAAGCTTTCTTT.

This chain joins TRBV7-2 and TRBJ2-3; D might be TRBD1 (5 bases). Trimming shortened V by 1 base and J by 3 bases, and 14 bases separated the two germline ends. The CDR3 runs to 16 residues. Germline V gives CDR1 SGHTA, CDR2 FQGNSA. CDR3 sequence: CASSLETVPPTDTQYF. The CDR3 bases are TGTGCCAGCAGCTTAGAGACAGTGCCGCCGACAGATACGCAGTATTTT.

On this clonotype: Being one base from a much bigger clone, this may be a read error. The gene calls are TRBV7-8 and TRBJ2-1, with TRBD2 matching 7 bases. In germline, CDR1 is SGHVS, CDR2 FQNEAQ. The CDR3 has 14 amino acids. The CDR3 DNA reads TGTGCCAGCAGCTCCAAGTGGACTAGTAATGGGCAGTTCTTC. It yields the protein CASSSKWTSNGQFF.

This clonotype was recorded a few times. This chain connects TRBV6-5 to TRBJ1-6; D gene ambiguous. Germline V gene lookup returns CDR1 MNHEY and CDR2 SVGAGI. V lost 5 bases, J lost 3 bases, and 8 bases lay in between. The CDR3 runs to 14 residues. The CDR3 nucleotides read TGTGCCAGCAGTAGGGAACTCTATAATTCACCCCTCCACTTT. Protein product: CASSRELYNSPLHF.

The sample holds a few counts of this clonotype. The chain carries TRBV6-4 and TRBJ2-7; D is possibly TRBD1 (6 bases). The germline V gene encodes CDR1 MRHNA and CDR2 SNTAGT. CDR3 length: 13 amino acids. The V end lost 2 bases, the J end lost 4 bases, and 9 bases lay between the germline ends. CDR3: CASSDNQGYEQYF. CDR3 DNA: TGTGCCAGCAGTGACAACCAGGGGTACGAGCAGTACTTC.

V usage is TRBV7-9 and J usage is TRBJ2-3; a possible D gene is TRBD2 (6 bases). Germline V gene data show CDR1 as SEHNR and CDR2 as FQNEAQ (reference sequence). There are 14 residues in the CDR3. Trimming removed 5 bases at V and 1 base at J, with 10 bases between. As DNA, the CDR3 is TGTGCCAGCAGCGGGGAGGATCGCACAGATACGCAGTATTTT. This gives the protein CASSGEDRTDTQYF.

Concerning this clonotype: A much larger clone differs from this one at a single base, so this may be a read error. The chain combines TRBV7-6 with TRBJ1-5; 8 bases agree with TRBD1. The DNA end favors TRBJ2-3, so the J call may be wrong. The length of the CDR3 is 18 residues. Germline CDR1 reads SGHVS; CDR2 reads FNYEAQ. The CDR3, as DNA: TGTGCCAGCAGCTTAGTTGGGACAGGTGGACGTAGCAATCAGCCCCAGTATTTT. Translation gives CASSLVGTGGRSNQPQYF.

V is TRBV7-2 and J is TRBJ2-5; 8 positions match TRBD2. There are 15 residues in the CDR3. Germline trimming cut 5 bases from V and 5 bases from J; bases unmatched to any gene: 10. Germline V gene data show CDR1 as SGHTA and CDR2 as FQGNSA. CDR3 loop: CASSTRAGAGETQYF. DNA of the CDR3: TGTGCCAGCAGCACCCGAGCGGGGGCGGGGGAGACCCAGTACTTC. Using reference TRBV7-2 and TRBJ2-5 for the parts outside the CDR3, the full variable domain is GAGVSQSPSNKVTEKGKDVELRCDPISGHTALYWYRQSLGQGLEFLIYFQGNSAPDKSGLPSDRFSAERTGGSVSTLTIQRTQQEDSAVYLCASSTRAGAGETQYFGPGTRLLVL.

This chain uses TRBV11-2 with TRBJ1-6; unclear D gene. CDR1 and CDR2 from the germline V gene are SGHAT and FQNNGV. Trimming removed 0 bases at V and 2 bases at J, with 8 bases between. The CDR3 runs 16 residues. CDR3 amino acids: CASSLDSGPYNSPLHF. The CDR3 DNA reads TGTGCCAGCAGCTTAGATAGCGGCCCCTATAATTCACCCCTCCACTTT.

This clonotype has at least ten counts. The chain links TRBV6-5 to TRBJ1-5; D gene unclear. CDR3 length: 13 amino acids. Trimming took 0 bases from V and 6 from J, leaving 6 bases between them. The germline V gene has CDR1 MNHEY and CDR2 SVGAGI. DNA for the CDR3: TGTGCCAGCAGTTACTCGGGGAGTCAGCCCCAGCATTTT. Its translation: CASSYSGSQPQHF.

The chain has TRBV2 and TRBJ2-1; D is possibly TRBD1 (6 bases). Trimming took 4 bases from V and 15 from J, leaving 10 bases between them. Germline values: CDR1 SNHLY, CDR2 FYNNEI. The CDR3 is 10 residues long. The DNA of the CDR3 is TGTGCCAGCAGTGTAGACAGGACGTTCTTC. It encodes CASSVDRTFF.

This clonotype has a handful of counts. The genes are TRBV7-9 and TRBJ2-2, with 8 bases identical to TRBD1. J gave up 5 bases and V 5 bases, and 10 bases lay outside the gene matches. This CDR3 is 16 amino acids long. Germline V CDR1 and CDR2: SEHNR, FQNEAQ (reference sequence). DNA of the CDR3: TGTGCCAGCAGCCACTTCCAGGGGGCGCAAACCGGGGAGCTGTTTTTT. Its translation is CASSHFQGAQTGELFF.

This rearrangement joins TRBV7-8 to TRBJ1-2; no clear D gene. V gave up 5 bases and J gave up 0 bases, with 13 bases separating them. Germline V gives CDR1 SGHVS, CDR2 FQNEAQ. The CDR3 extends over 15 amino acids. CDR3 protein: CASSEGRTSNYGYTF. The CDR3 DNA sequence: TGTGCCAGCAGCGAAGGGAGAACTTCTAACTATGGCTACACCTTC.

The CDR3 spells CASSEAFSGGAFF. The CDR3 DNA follows: TGTGCCAGCAGTGAAGCGTTCTCAGGGGGGGCTTTCTTT. This chain uses TRBV2 with TRBJ1-1; 7 positions match TRBD1. In germline, CDR1 is SNHLY, CDR2 FYNNEI. The CDR3 covers 13 residues. J was trimmed by 11 bases and V by 0 bases; bases with no gene match: 6.

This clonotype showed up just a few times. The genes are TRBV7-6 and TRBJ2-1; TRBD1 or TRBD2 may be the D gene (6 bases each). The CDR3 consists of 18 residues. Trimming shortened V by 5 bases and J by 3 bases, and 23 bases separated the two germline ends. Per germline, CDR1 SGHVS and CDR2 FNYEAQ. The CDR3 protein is CASSLGVQEGGGYNEQFF. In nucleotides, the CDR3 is TGTGCCAGCAGCCTGGGGGTACAGGAGGGGGGCGGCTACAATGAGCAGTTCTTC.

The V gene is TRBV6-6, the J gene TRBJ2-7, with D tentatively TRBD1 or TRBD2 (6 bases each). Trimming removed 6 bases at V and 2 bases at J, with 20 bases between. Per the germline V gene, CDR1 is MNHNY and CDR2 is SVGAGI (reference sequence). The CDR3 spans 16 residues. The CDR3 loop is CASRGLGEGDTYEQYV. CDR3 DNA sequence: TGTGCCAGCAGGGGACTGGGAGAGGGGGATACCTACGAGCAGTACGTC.

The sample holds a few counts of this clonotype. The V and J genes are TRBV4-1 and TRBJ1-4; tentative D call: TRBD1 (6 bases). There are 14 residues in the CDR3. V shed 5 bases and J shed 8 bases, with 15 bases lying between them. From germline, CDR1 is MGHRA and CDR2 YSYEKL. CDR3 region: CASSVPGAGEKLFF. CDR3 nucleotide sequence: TGCGCCAGCAGCGTACCAGGGGCCGGGGAAAAACTGTTTTTT.

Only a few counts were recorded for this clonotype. The chain's CDR3 is CASSSIDRPQETQYF. DNA for the CDR3: TGTGCCAGCAGCTCAATAGACAGACCCCAAGAGACCCAGTACTTC. The V call is TRBV7-6, the J call TRBJ2-5; D might be TRBD1 (5 bases). The CDR3 sequence is 15 residues long. The germline gives CDR1 SGHVS, CDR2 FNYEAQ. The ends were cut back, 4 bases at V and 1 base at J, with 13 bases in the middle.

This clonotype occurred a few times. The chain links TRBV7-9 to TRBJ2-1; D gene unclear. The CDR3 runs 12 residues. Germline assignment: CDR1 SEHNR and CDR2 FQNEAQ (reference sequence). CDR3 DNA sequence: TGTGCTGTTGGGGTCACTTACAATGAGCAGTTCTTC. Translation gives CAVGVTYNEQFF. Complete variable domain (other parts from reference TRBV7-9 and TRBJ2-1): DTGVSQNPRHKITKRGQNVTFRCDPISEHNRLYWYRQTLGQGPEFLTYFQNEAQLEKSRLLSDRFSAERPKGSFSTLEIQRTEQGDSAMYLCAVGVTYNEQFFGPGTRLTVL.

CDR3 DNA: TGTGCCAGCAGTCCGGAATTGGGGCGAGGGGAGACCCAGTACTTC. The encoded protein is CASSPELGRGETQYF. This sequence joins TRBV12-3 or TRBV12-4 and TRBJ2-5; D possibly uses TRBD1 or TRBD2 (5 bases each). The germline V and J ends were trimmed by 5 bases and 5 bases, with 18 bases remaining between them. This CDR3 is 15 amino acids long.

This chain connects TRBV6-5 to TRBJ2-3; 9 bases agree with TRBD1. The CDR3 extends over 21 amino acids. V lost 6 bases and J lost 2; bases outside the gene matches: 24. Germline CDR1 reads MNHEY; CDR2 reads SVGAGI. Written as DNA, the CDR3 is TGTGCCAGCAGCCTCCGGAACTGGGGACAGGGAGATATAACCCCCACAGATACGCAGTATTTT. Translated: CASSLRNWGQGDITPTDTQYF.